These T cell receptor beta chains were read from a single sample in a study of T-cell reconstitution after alpha-beta-depleted transplantation in children. TCRdb recomputed calls from the PCR reads with MiXCR, one row per CDR3 protein. The sample gives about 590,000 distinct CDR3 sequences, 13% of which show up once; 2% to 2.5% is in the top ten. The sample consisted of PBMCs, mostly from graft donor cells, taken 360 days after TCRalphabeta/CD19-depleted stem cell transplant. Receptors originate from a male patient younger than 18 who had a stem cell transplant for acute myeloid leukemia, so the T cells may come from the graft donor. The CDR3 runs from the conserved cysteine through the conserved F or W. A D gene is named only where the DNA matches it firmly. A clone size is listed for some rows: how often the clone was seen (once, few, many), or a class if it is expanded.

many	NA	TRBV4-1	TRBJ1-3	CASSQDRAPSGNTIYF	TGCGCCAGCAGCCAAGACAGGGCTCCATCTGGAAACACCATATATTTT
few	NA	TRBV2	TRBJ1-2	CASSPDRSPEGGYTF	TGTGCCAGCAGCCCTGACAGGTCCCCGGAGGGTGGCTACACCTTC
few	NA	TRBV7-9	TRBJ2-7	CASSADPTTYEQYF	TGTGCCAGCAGCGCAGACCCGACAACCTACGAGCAGTACTTC
many	TRBD2	TRBV15	TRBJ2-7	CATSRDLAGGEQYF	TGTGCCACCAGCAGAGATCTAGCGGGAGGCGAGCAGTACTTC
NA	TRBD2	TRBV11-2	TRBJ2-7	CASSFTPGTSGKGYEQYF	TGTGCCAGCAGCTTTACTCCGGGGACTAGCGGGAAGGGTTACGAGCAGTACTTC
NA	TRBD1	TRBV20-1	TRBJ2-1	CSAREGQVRYNEQFF	TGCAGTGCTAGAGAAGGACAGGTTAGGTACAATGAGCAGTTCTTC
few	TRBD2	TRBV6-2/TRBV6-3	TRBJ2-1	CASSPRTSGRVGYNEQFF	TGTGCCAGCAGCCCGCGGACTAGCGGGAGGGTCGGCTACAATGAGCAGTTCTTC
many	NA	TRBV5-1	TRBJ2-7	CASSLVSGASYEQYF	TGCGCCAGCAGCTTGGTTTCCGGGGCTTCCTACGAGCAGTACTTC
NA	TRBD1	TRBV28	TRBJ1-3	CASFQRLGTGMVSGNTIYF	TGTGCCAGCTTCCAGAGATTGGGGACAGGGATGGTGTCTGGAAACACCATATATTTT
NA	NA	TRBV12-3/TRBV12-4	TRBJ2-7	CASKRSASGEQYF	TGTGCCAGCAAGCGTTCAGCCTCGGGCGAGCAGTACTTC
few	TRBD1	TRBV30	TRBJ2-1	CAWSPGTGGPRQFF	TGTGCCTGGAGCCCGGGGACAGGGGGCCCCCGTCAGTTCTTC
NA	NA	TRBV14	TRBJ2-7	CASSQGRVPSHEQYF	TGTGCCAGCAGCCAAGGGAGGGTTCCGTCCCACGAGCAGTACTTC
NA	NA	TRBV3-1	TRBJ2-3	CASSQEQPPRKQYF	TGTGCCAGCAGCCAAGAACAGCCCCCCAGGAAGCAGTATTTT
many	NA	TRBV10-3	TRBJ2-5	CAISREDGETQYF	TGTGCCATCAGTCGCGAGGACGGAGAGACCCAGTACTTC
NA	TRBD2	TRBV5-1	TRBJ2-7	CASNAGTTPYEQYF	TGCGCCAGTAACGCCGGGACTACTCCCTACGAGCAGTACTTC
many	NA	TRBV29-1	TRBJ2-7	CSVRRSYEQYF	TGCAGCGTTCGGAGGTCCTACGAGCAGTACTTC
few	TRBD2	TRBV11-3	TRBJ2-5	CASSHGGLAGGETQYF	TGTGCCAGCAGCCATGGAGGACTAGCGGGAGGGGAGACCCAGTACTTC
few	TRBD2	TRBV15	TRBJ2-1	CATSRELAGGVNEQFF	TGTGCCACCAGCCGAGAATTAGCGGGAGGTGTAAATGAGCAGTTCTTC
NA	NA	TRBV7-9	TRBJ2-7	CASSARGSYEQYF	TGTGCCAGCAGCGCTCGGGGCTCCTACGAGCAGTACTTC
NA	TRBD2	TRBV6-5	TRBJ2-3	CASSSAVASGRDDTQYF	TGTGCCAGCAGTTCTGCGGTGGCTAGCGGGAGGGATGATACGCAGTATTTT
few	TRBD2	TRBV12-3/TRBV12-4	TRBJ2-7	CATRGSGSVNEQYF	TGTGCCACCAGAGGTAGCGGGAGTGTCAACGAGCAGTACTTC
few	TRBD2	TRBV29-1	TRBJ2-7	CSVEGRRIGGSYEQYF	TGCAGCGTTGAGGGTCGCCGAATCGGCGGGAGCTACGAGCAGTACTTC
few	NA	TRBV28	TRBJ2-3	CASCCWAQVTDTQYF	TGTGCCAGCTGTTGTTGGGCGCAGGTCACAGATACGCAGTATTTT
NA	TRBD1	TRBV4-3	TRBJ2-6	CASSPRQGANSGANVLTF	TGCGCCAGCAGCCCGCGACAGGGGGCAAACTCTGGGGCCAACGTCCTGACTTTC
many	NA	TRBV12-3/TRBV12-4	TRBJ2-7	CASNGVGEQYF	TGTGCCAGCAATGGGGTCGGCGAGCAGTACTTC
NA	NA	TRBV7-6	TRBJ2-3	CASRQGTSTDTQYF	TGTGCCAGCAGACAAGGGACGAGCACAGATACGCAGTATTTT